A single sample gave rise to the 6 T cell receptor beta chains below, sequenced in a study of blood T cell repertoires in COVID-19. TCRdb keeps only in-frame clones here, not all; method: immunoSEQ multiplex PCR. The table records 280,000 or so clones, over 75% of them present only once. Specimen: peripheral blood. These receptors all stem from a human donor in a cohort sampled during active COVID-19.

This chain joins TRBV28 and TRBJ2-7, with D perhaps TRBD1 (5 bases). In germline, CDR1 is MDHEN, CDR2 SYDVKM. V was cut by 7 bases and J by 0 bases, with 13 bases left in between. The CDR3 contains 14 residues. The CDR3 loop is CASTLGVSSYEQYF. The CDR3 region has the DNA TGTGCCAGCACCTTAGGGGTGAGCTCCTACGAGCAGTACTTC.

The rearrangement joins TRBV6-2 or TRBV6-3 to TRBJ2-1; a possible D gene is TRBD2 (7 bases). This CDR3 has 15 residues. Per the germline V gene, CDR1 is MNHEY and CDR2 is SVGEGT. With 2 bases removed from V and 2 bases from J, the gap between germline ends came to 10 bases. In nucleotides, the CDR3 is TGTGCCAGCAGTTACGGGGGGGCAGCCTACAATGAGCAGTTCTTC. Protein product: CASSYGGAAYNEQFF.

This sequence joins TRBV6-2 or TRBV6-3 and TRBJ2-7, with 11 positions matching TRBD2. This CDR3 has 17 amino acids. The V gene end was trimmed by 0 bases and the J gene end by 0 bases; junction bases not matched to a gene: 4. Germline V lookup: CDR1 MNHEY, CDR2 SVGEGT. As DNA, the CDR3 is TGTGCCAGCAGTTACTCCGGGACTAGCGGCAGCTCCTACGAGCAGTACTTC. Encoded protein: CASSYSGTSGSSYEQYF.

This chain connects TRBV27 to TRBJ2-2, with D possibly matching TRBD1 (6 bases). V was shortened by 6 bases and J by 6 bases, with 20 bases between the two germline ends. The CDR3 consists of 16 residues. CDR1 and CDR2 (germline): MNHEY, SMNVEV (reference sequence). CDR3 loop: CASRYTGKIVSGELFF. The CDR3 bases are TGTGCCAGCAGATATACAGGGAAAATTGTGTCCGGGGAGCTGTTTTTT.

The chain joins TRBV14 to TRBJ2-1; TRBD1 is a possible D gene (6 bases). V was clipped by 0 bases and J by 12 bases, with 15 bases between them. Germline V gene sequence: CDR1 SGHDN, CDR2 FVKESK. The CDR3 has 14 amino acids. As DNA, the CDR3 is TGTGCCAGCAGCCAAGAATACATCAGGGGAGCGCAGTTCTTC. It encodes CASSQEYIRGAQFF.

The chain combines TRBV19 with TRBJ2-2; D may be TRBD2 (6 bases). CDR3 length: 17 residues. Germline CDR1 LNHDA, CDR2 SQIVND (reference sequence). Trimming left V 5 bases short and J 4 bases short, with 20 bases between. The CDR3 nucleotides are TGTGCCAGTAGTCAATTCGGCGGGATTGGATCCACCGGGGAGCTGTTTTTT. Translated, it gives CASSQFGGIGSTGELFF.